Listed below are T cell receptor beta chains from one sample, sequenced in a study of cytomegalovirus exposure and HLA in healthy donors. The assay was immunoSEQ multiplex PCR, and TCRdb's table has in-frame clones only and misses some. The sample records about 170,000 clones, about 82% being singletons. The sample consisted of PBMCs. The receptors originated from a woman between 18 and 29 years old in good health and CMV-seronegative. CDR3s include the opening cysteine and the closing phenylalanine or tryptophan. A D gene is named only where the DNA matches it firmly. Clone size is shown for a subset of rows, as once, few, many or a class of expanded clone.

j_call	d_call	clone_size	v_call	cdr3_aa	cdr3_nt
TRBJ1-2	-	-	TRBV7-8	CASSLVANRDYGYTF	TGTGCCAGCAGCTTAGTTGCAAATCGGGACTATGGCTACACCTTC
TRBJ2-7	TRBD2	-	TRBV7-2	CASSLARLAGEWNF	TGTGCCAGCAGCTTAGCCAGACTAGCGGGAGAGTGGAACTTC
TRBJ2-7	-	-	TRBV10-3	CAISEDWASTLTYEQYF	TGTGCCATCAGTGAAGATTGGGCTTCAACCCTCACCTACGAGCAGTACTTC
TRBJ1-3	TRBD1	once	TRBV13	CASTVGGGGNTIYF	TGTGCCAGCACGGTAGGGGGCGGCGGAAACACCATATATTTT
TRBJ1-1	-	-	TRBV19	CASRFRQGGEAFF	TGTGCCAGTAGGTTCCGTCAGGGAGGTGAAGCTTTCTTT
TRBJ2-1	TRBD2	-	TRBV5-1	CASSSNSGTSGRNEQFF	TGCGCCAGCAGTTCGAACTCCGGGACTAGCGGGAGAAATGAGCAGTTCTTC
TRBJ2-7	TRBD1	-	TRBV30	CAWSVGQGAYEQYF	TGTGCCTGGAGTGTAGGTCAGGGGGCCTACGAGCAGTACTTC
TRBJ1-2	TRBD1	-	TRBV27	CASSLGQGYGYTF	TGTGCCAGCAGCTTAGGACAGGGCTATGGCTACACCTTC
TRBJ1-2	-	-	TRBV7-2	CASSLGGQIYGYTF	TGTGCCAGCAGCTTAGGGGGACAAATCTATGGCTACACCTTC
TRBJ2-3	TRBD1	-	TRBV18	CASSPSRTGGTDTQYF	TGTGCCAGCTCACCATCGAGGACAGGGGGCACAGATACGCAGTATTTT
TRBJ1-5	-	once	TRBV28	CASSGAQPQHF	TGTGCCAGTTCAGGGGCTCAGCCCCAGCATTTT
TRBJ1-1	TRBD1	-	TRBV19	CASSYRGTEAFF	TGTGCCAGTAGCTACAGGGGGACTGAAGCTTTCTTT
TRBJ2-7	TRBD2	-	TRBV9	CASSATSGATYYEQYF	TGTGCCAGCAGCGCGACTAGCGGGGCTACGTACTACGAGCAGTACTTC
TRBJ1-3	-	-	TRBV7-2	CASSLTAGTIYF	TGTGCCAGCAGCTTAACCGCCGGGACCATATATTTT
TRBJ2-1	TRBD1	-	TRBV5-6	CASSKDRAIYYNEQFF	TGTGCCAGCAGCAAGGACAGGGCAATTTACTACAATGAGCAGTTCTTC
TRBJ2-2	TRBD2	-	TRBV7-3	CASSPQSGSVEWGELFF	TGTGCCAGCAGCCCACAAAGCGGGAGCGTGGAATGGGGGGAGCTGTTTTTT
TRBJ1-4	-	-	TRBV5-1	CASSLTGQGEKLFF	TGCGCCAGCAGCCTGACAGGTCAAGGTGAAAAACTGTTTTTT
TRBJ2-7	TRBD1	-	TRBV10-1	CALRDRGSFAYEQYF	TGCGCCCTCCGGGACAGGGGATCTTTCGCCTACGAGCAGTACTTC
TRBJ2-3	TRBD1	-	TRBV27	CASSLSSDRALDTQYF	TGTGCCAGCAGTTTATCATCGGACAGGGCATTAGATACGCAGTATTTT
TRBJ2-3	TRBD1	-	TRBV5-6	CASSLTGGLVSDTQYF	TGTGCCAGCAGCTTAACAGGGGGCTTGGTTTCAGATACGCAGTATTTT
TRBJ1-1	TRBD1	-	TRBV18	CASSRQGGNTEAFF	TGTGCCAGCTCACGCCAGGGGGGTAACACTGAAGCTTTCTTT
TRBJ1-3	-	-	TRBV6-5	CASSPRGTGNTIYF	TGTGCCAGCAGTCCCAGGGGTACTGGAAACACCATATATTTT
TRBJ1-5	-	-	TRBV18	CASSDSGDQPQHF	TGTGCCAGCTCTGACTCGGGGGATCAGCCCCAGCATTTT
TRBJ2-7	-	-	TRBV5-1	CASSLGSGEQYF	TGCGCCAGCAGCTTGGGGTCGGGGGAGCAGTACTTC
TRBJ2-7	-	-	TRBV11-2	CASSLSGDYEQYF	TGTGCCAGCAGCTTGTCCGGGGACTACGAGCAGTACTTC
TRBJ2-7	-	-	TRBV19	CASSAGLYDQYF	TGTGCCAGTAGCGCGGGACTCTACGATCAGTACTTC
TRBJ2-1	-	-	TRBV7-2	CASSLVEFNEQFF	TGTGCCAGCAGCTTAGTGGAGTTCAATGAGCAGTTCTTC
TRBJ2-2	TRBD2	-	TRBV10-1	CASSGGNGELFF	TGCGCCAGCTCGGGGGGAAACGGGGAGCTGTTTTTT
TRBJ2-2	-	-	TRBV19	CASSIGGTNTGELFF	TGTGCCAGTAGTATTGGAGGAACCAACACCGGGGAGCTGTTTTTT
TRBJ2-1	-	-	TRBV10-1	CASSEDLYNEQFF	TGCGCCAGCAGTGAGGACTTATACAATGAGCAGTTCTTC
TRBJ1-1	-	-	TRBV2	CASSRDIKNTEAFF	TGTGCCAGCAGCCGGGACATCAAGAACACTGAAGCTTTCTTT
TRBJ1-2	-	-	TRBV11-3	CASSLDLSGYTF	TGTGCCAGCAGCTTAGATCTCTCCGGCTACACCTTC
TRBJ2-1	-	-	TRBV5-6	CASSFPAGVYSYNEQFF	TGTGCCAGCAGCTTCCCGGCAGGGGTCTACTCCTACAATGAGCAGTTCTTC
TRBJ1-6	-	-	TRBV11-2	CASSLSTGGGNSPLHF	TGTGCCAGCAGCTTATCAACGGGGGGCGGAAACTCACCCCTCCACTTT
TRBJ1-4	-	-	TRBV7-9	CASRSGVNEKLFF	TGTGCCAGCAGGAGCGGAGTGAATGAAAAACTGTTTTTT
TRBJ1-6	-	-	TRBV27	CASSSNPGPSNSPLHF	TGTGCCAGCAGTTCAAACCCAGGGCCATCCAATTCACCCCTCCACTTT
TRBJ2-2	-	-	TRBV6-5	CASSRSWDYTGELFF	TGTGCCAGCAGTAGGTCGTGGGACTACACCGGGGAGCTGTTTTTT
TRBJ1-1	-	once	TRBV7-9	CASSLTPDTEAFF	TGTGCCAGCAGCTTAACTCCCGACACTGAAGCTTTCTTT
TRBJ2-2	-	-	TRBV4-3	CASSQDLEAGELFF	TGCGCCAGCAGCCAAGATCTGGAGGCCGGGGAGCTGTTTTTT
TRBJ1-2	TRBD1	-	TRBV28	CASSFPTGAGYGYTF	TGTGCCAGCAGTTTCCCCACAGGGGCGGGCTATGGCTACACCTTC
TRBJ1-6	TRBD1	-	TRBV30	CAWSTGGNSPLHF	TGTGCCTGGAGTACAGGGGGGAATTCACCCCTCCACTTT
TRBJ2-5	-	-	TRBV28	CASSLQETQYF	TGTGCCAGCAGTCTACAAGAGACCCAGTACTTC
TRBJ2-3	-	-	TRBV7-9	CASSLQGRAVDTQYF	TGTGCCAGCAGCCTTCAAGGCAGGGCAGTCGATACGCAGTATTTT
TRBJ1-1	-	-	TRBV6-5	CASSSLFLRVEAFF	TGTGCCAGCAGTTCCTTATTCCTCAGGGTCGAAGCTTTCTTT
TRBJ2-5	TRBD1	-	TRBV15	CATSRRKNRGETQYF	TGTGCCACCAGCAGACGTAAAAACAGGGGAGAGACCCAGTACTTC
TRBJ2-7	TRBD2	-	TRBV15	CATGRLAGGLNEQYF	TGTGCCACTGGCCGCTTAGCGGGAGGGTTGAACGAGCAGTACTTC
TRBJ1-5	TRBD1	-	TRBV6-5	CASSDDRGNQPQHF	TGTGCCAGCAGTGACGACAGGGGGAATCAGCCCCAGCATTTT
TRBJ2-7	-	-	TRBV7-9	CASSLAQQVTYEQYF	TGTGCCAGCAGCTTAGCGCAGCAGGTTACCTACGAGCAGTACTTC
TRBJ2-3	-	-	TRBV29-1	CSGGQAVTDTQYF	TGCAGCGGAGGGCAGGCAGTCACAGATACGCAGTATTTT
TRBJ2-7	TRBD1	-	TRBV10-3	CAISDPQIRGDRAYEQYF	TGTGCCATCAGTGATCCGCAAATAAGAGGGGACAGGGCCTACGAGCAGTACTTC
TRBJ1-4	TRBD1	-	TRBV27	CASSLRGGGEKLFF	TGTGCCAGCAGTTTGAGAGGGGGCGGTGAAAAACTGTTTTTT
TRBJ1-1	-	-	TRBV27	CASSPPTRAGITEAFF	TGTGCCAGCAGCCCCCCCACTAGGGCGGGGATCACTGAAGCTTTCTTT
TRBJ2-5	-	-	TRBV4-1	CASSPSPGQETQYF	TGCGCCAGCAGCCCCTCTCCAGGTCAAGAGACCCAGTACTTC
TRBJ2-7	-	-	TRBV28	CASLGLSSYEQYF	TGTGCCAGCCTCGGACTATCCTCCTACGAGCAGTACTTC
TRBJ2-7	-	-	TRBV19	CASSSLGAYEQYF	TGTGCCAGTAGTAGCTTAGGGGCCTACGAGCAGTACTTC
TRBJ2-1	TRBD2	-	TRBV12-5	CASGLVLRLAGDNEQFF	TGTGCTAGTGGTTTGGTACTCCGACTAGCGGGTGACAATGAGCAGTTCTTC
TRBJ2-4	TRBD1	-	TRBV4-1	CASSQDPRQGAPNIQYF	TGCGCCAGCAGCCAAGATCCAAGACAGGGGGCTCCCAACATTCAGTACTTC
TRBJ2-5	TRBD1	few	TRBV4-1	CASSQEGGLQETQYF	TGCGCCAGCAGCCAAGAAGGGGGCCTACAAGAGACCCAGTACTTC
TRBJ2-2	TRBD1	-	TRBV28	CASSHGTVNTGELFF	TGTGCCAGCAGCCACGGGACAGTGAACACCGGGGAGCTGTTTTTT
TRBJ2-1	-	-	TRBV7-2	CASSPKAVQFF	TGTGCCAGCAGCCCCAAAGCGGTGCAGTTCTTC